Listed below are T cell receptor beta chains from one sample, sequenced in a study of radiation and T cells in renal cell carcinoma. Sequenced by immunoSEQ multiplex PCR; TCRdb stores in-frame clones only, minus some. Here the sample spans tens of thousands of clones, over 65% being singletons. Sequenced here: blood, sampled from a patient whose treatment included radiotherapy and nephrectomy. The origin of the receptors is a man in his 60s with renal cell carcinoma. Each CDR3 is given with its conserved first and last residue. Fields, in order: J gene, D gene, clone size, V gene, CDR3 DNA, CDR3 protein. The D gene is left open where the match is weak. Expanded clones are given a class, and other clones once, few, many or no size at all.

>TRBJ1-5|TRBD1|NA|TRBV2
TGTGCCAGCGAGGTGGGGACAGCTCCAAATCAGCCCCAGCATTTT
CASEVGTAPNQPQHF
>TRBJ2-7|NA|NA|TRBV14
TGTGCCAGCAGCCAAGGGACACTAGTCCAGGGCCTCGAGCAGTACTTC
CASSQGTLVQGLEQYF
>TRBJ1-2|NA|NA|TRBV6-1
NA
CASSEFAAGTSF
>TRBJ1-6|NA|NA|TRBV5-1
TGCGCCAGCAGCTTCGGGCAGTCCGATTCACCCCTCCACTTT
CASSFGQSDSPLHF
>TRBJ2-3|NA|NA|TRBV7-9
TGTGCCAACAGCCCCTCCGTCGGCACAGATACGCAGTATTTT
CANSPSVGTDTQYF
>TRBJ2-3|TRBD2|NA|TRBV6-1
TGTGCCAGCAGTGAATTCTCAACTAGCGGGAGTTCAGATACGCAGTATTTT
CASSEFSTSGSSDTQYF
>TRBJ2-5|NA|NA|TRBV5-4
TGTGCCAGCAGCTTGTTTCGCCAAGAACAAGAGACCCAGTACTTC
CASSLFRQEQETQYF
>TRBJ1-5|NA|once|TRBV6-5
TGTGCCAGCAGTTACTCGAATAATCAGCCCCAGCATTTT
CASSYSNNQPQHF
>TRBJ1-5|NA|NA|TRBV4-1
TGCGCCAGCAGCCAAGATGGCAGACAGGACCAGCCCCAGCATTTT
CASSQDGRQDQPQHF
>TRBJ1-2|NA|NA|TRBV6-5
TGTGCCAGCAGCTTTGGACAGCTCTATGGCTACACCTTC
CASSFGQLYGYTF
>TRBJ2-5|TRBD1|NA|TRBV4-3
TGCGCCAGCAGCCAAATGACAGGGCCCCAGGAGACCCAGTACTTC
CASSQMTGPQETQYF
>TRBJ1-2|TRBD1|once|TRBV28
TGTGCCAGCAGTTTAAGCGGCAGGGGGATCTATGGCTACACCTTC
CASSLSGRGIYGYTF
>TRBJ1-3|NA|NA|TRBV6-5
TGTGCCAGCACCGAGGGGGACACCATATATTTT
CASTEGDTIYF
>TRBJ2-3|NA|NA|TRBV6-6
TGTGCCAGCAGTACCACAGATACGCAGTATTTT
CASSTTDTQYF
>TRBJ2-1|NA|NA|TRBV9
TGTGCCAGCAGCATGCCCGAGAGGGGACCCCAATCCCCTGAGCAGTTCTTC
CASSMPERGPQSPEQFF
>TRBJ1-1|NA|NA|TRBV29-1
TGCAGCGTTTCGTTAAGACTGGACACTGAAGCTTTCTTT
CSVSLRLDTEAFF
>TRBJ2-1|NA|NA|TRBV7-2
TGTGCCAGCAGCCCCTACCACAATGAGCAGTTCTTC
CASSPYHNEQFF
>TRBJ1-1|NA|NA|TRBV18
TGTGCCAGCTCAACGATGAACACTGAAGCTTTCTTT
CASSTMNTEAFF
>TRBJ2-7|TRBD2|NA|TRBV18
TGTGCCAGCTCACTCGGACTAGCGGGGGGATCCTACGAGCAGTACTTC
CASSLGLAGGSYEQYF
>TRBJ1-1|TRBD1|NA|TRBV15
TGTGCCACCAGCAGAGGGGACAGGTCCACTGAAGCTTTCTTT
CATSRGDRSTEAFF
>TRBJ1-1|NA|NA|TRBV12-5
TGTGCTAGTGGTTTGTCGGCCCCGGAGGACACTGAAGCTTTCTTT
CASGLSAPEDTEAFF
>TRBJ2-2|TRBD1|NA|TRBV5-8
TGTGCCAGCAGCCCAGACAGGGGGTTCTCCGGGGAGCTGTTTTTT
CASSPDRGFSGELFF
>TRBJ1-2|NA|NA|TRBV9
TGTGCCAGTTCCACAGGGACTAACTATGGCTACACCTTC
CASSTGTNYGYTF
>TRBJ1-2|NA|NA|TRBV6-5
TGTGCCAGCAGTTCCTCTACAGCTAACTATGGCTACACCTTC
CASSSSTANYGYTF
>TRBJ2-5|NA|NA|TRBV7-9
TGTGCCAGCAGCTTCCCCCCCGGCAGGGAGACCCAGTACTTC
CASSFPPGRETQYF
>TRBJ2-3|NA|NA|TRBV7-6
TGTGCCAGCAGCTATCTGTTCGGCACAGATACGCAGTATTTT
CASSYLFGTDTQYF
>TRBJ1-2|NA|NA|TRBV30
TGTGCCTGGGAGACAGTACTCCCCTATGGCTACACCTTC
CAWETVLPYGYTF
>TRBJ1-1|NA|NA|TRBV14
TGTGCCAGCAGCCAAGACCTGATACCGATGAACACTGAAGCTTTCTTT
CASSQDLIPMNTEAFF
>TRBJ2-7|TRBD2|NA|TRBV7-2
TGTGCCAGCAACCCTAGCGGGGGGGCGTACGAGCAGTACTTC
CASNPSGGAYEQYF
>TRBJ1-1|NA|many|TRBV10-1
TGCGCCAGCAGTGTGAGTACGACAGGCACTGAAGCTTTCTTT
CASSVSTTGTEAFF
>TRBJ2-1|NA|NA|TRBV12-5
TGTGCTAGTGGTTTGGAACCAGAGACCTTCGAAGCGGGCGTAATCTACAATGAGCAGTTCTTC
CASGLEPETFEAGVIYNEQFF
>TRBJ1-2|NA|NA|TRBV19
TGTGCCAGTAGTATAGATGTGGAGAATGGCTACACCTTC
CASSIDVENGYTF
>TRBJ2-2|NA|NA|TRBV15
TGTGCCACCAGCATAAATCCCCCGGGGCCGAACACCGGGGAGCTGTTTTTT
CATSINPPGPNTGELFF
>TRBJ2-3|NA|NA|TRBV5-1
TGCGCCAGCAGCTTAGGAAAGGATACGCAGTATTTT
CASSLGKDTQYF
>TRBJ1-4|TRBD1|many|TRBV7-2
TGTGCCAGCAGCAGAGGGACAGGGCCCCCAGGGCCAACTAATGAAAAACTGTTTTTT
CASSRGTGPPGPTNEKLFF
>TRBJ2-3|TRBD1|NA|TRBV25-1
TGTGCCAGCAGTGACCCCTCCGGACAGGAATATACAGATACGCAGTATTTT
CASSDPSGQEYTDTQYF
>TRBJ1-2|NA|NA|TRBV29-1
TGCAGCGTTGAAGTGGGAAGTTATGGCTACACCTTC
CSVEVGSYGYTF
>TRBJ2-3|TRBD2|NA|TRBV11-3
TGTGCCAGCAGCTCCAGGCGGGAGGGAACCGATACGCAGTATTTT
CASSSRREGTDTQYF
>TRBJ2-2|TRBD1|NA|TRBV7-2
TGTGCCAGCAGCCCCCTTCCCCTTACAGGGGCCGGCACCGGGGAGCTGTTTTTT
CASSPLPLTGAGTGELFF
>TRBJ1-3|NA|NA|TRBV15
TGTGCCACCAGCCATGGGTGGGAAAACACCATATATTTT
CATSHGWENTIYF
>TRBJ2-5|NA|NA|TRBV7-6
TGTGCCAGCAGCTTAGAGTGGTGGGAGACCCAGTACTTC
CASSLEWWETQYF
>TRBJ2-5|TRBD1|NA|TRBV12-5
TGTGCTAGTGGTACGGGACAGCAAGAGACCCAGTACTTC
CASGTGQQETQYF
>TRBJ2-1|NA|NA|TRBV10-2
TGCGCCAGCAATTCATTGCCATCGACAAGCTCCTACAATGAGCAGTTCTTC
CASNSLPSTSSYNEQFF
>TRBJ1-5|TRBD1|few|TRBV6-6
TGTGCCGGGGGGGGACAGAACCACAATCAGCCCCAGCATTTT
CAGGGQNHNQPQHF
>TRBJ1-1|NA|NA|TRBV9
TGTGCCAGCAGCGTAGTTCCAGGGCCGGGTACTGAAGCTTTCTTT
CASSVVPGPGTEAFF
>TRBJ1-1|TRBD1|few|TRBV6-6
TGTGCCAGCAGTCATACAGGGGGCACTGAAGCTTTCTTT
CASSHTGGTEAFF
>TRBJ1-2|NA|once|TRBV29-1
TGCAGCGTTGAAAGCAGCATGACTAACTATGGCTACACCTTC
CSVESSMTNYGYTF
>TRBJ2-3|NA|NA|TRBV7-8
TGTGCCAGCAGCTTGGTACTGTTAGCGTTACATACGCAGTATTTT
CASSLVLLALHTQYF
>TRBJ1-2|NA|NA|TRBV6-5
TGTGCCAGCAGTCCCGGAGTCTATGGCTACACCTTC
CASSPGVYGYTF
>TRBJ1-2|NA|NA|TRBV19
TGTGCCAGTAGTAAGGGCGCGCCGGTTGGCTACACCTTC
CASSKGAPVGYTF
>TRBJ2-7|NA|NA|TRBV6-5
TGTGCCAGCAGTTACCCGGCTAGGCCCTACGAGCAGTACTTC
CASSYPARPYEQYF
>TRBJ2-1|NA|NA|TRBV7-2
TGTGCCAGCAGCTTAGCGATGGGGCCCCATGAGCAGTTCTTC
CASSLAMGPHEQFF
>TRBJ1-1|NA|NA|TRBV30
TGTGCCTGGAGTGCAGGACCGGGATCGGCTTTCTTT
CAWSAGPGSAFF
>TRBJ1-2|NA|few|TRBV18
TGTGCCAGCTCACTTAGGGAGACTAACTATGGCTACACCTTC
CASSLRETNYGYTF
>TRBJ2-2|TRBD2|NA|TRBV27
TGTGCCAGCAGTCTCCTACTCACTAGCGGGAAGAACACCGGGGAGCTGTTTTTT
CASSLLLTSGKNTGELFF
>TRBJ2-5|NA|once|TRBV6-5
TGTGCCAGCAGCTCCTCCCTACAAGAGACCCAGTACTTC
CASSSSLQETQYF
>TRBJ2-1|TRBD2|NA|TRBV11-2
TGTGCCAGCAGCTTTGTAGCGGGAGGTCTCTACAATGAGCAGTTCTTC
CASSFVAGGLYNEQFF
>TRBJ1-3|TRBD1|NA|TRBV19
TGTGCCAGTAGTGCTAACAAACAGGGGTTCTCTGGAAACACCATATATTTT
CASSANKQGFSGNTIYF
>TRBJ1-5|NA|few|TRBV9
TGTGCCAGCAGCGTAGGGCCAGATCAGCCCCAGCATTTT
CASSVGPDQPQHF